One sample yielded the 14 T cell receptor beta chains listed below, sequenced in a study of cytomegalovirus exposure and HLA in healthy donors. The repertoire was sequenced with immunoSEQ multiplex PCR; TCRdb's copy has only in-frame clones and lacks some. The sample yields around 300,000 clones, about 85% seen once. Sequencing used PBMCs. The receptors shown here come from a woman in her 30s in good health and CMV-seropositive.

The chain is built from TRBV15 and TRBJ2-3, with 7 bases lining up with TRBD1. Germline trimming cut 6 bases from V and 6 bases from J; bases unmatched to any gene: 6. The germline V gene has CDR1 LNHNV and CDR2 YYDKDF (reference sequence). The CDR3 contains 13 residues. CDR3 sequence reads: CATSPPRGDTQYF. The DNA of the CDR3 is TGTGCCACCAGTCCGCCCAGGGGGGATACGCAGTATTTT.

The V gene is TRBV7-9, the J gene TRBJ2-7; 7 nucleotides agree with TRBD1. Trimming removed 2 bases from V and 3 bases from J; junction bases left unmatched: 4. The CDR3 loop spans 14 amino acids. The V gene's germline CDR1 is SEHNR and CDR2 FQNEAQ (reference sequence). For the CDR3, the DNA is TGTGCCAGCAGCTTACGGGACAGTGTCTACGAGCAGTACTTC. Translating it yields CASSLRDSVYEQYF.

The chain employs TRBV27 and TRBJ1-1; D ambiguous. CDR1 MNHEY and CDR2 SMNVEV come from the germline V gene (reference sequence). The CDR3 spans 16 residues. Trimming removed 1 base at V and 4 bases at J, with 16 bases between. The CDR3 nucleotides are TGTGCCAGCAGTTTATTATCAGGCGGGAGCGGCACTGAAGCTTTCTTT. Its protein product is CASSLLSGGSGTEAFF.

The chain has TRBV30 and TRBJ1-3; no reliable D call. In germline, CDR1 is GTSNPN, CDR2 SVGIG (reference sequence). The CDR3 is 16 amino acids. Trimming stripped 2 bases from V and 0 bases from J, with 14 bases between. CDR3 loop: CAWSFRLTDSGNTIYF. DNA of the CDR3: TGTGCCTGGAGTTTCCGGCTGACGGACTCTGGAAACACCATATATTTT.

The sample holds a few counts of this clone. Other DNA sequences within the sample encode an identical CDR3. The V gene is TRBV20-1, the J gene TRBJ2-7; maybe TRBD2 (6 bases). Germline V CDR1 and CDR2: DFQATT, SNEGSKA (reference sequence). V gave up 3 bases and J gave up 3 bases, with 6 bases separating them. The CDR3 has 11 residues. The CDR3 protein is CSARGGYEQYF. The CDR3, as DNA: TGCAGTGCTAGGGGGGGCTACGAGCAGTACTTC.

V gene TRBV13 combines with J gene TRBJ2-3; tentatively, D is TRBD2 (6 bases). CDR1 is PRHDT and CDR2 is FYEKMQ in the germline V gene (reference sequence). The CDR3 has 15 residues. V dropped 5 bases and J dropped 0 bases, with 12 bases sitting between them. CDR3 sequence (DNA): TGTGCCAGCAGCCCTCGACTAGGAAGCACAGATACGCAGTATTTT. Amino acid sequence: CASSPRLGSTDTQYF.

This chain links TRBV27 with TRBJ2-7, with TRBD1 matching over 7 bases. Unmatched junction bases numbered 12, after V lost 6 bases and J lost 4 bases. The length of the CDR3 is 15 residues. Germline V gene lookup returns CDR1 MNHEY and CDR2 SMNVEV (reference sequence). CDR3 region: CASSPHRGRGYEQYF. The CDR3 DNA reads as TGTGCCAGCAGCCCACACAGGGGCCGTGGGTACGAGCAGTACTTC.

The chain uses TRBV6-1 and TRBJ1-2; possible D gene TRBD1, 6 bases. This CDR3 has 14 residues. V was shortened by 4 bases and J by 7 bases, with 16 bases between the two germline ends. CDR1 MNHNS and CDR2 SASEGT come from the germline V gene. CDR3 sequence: CASSGKGGTSGYTF. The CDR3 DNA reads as TGTGCCAGCAGTGGGAAAGGGGGAACCAGTGGCTACACCTTC.

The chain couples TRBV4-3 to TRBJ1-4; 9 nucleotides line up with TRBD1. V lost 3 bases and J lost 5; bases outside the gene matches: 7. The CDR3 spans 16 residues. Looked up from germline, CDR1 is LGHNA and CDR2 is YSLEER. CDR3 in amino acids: CASSQETGGENEKLFF. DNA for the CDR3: TGCGCCAGCAGCCAGGAAACAGGGGGCGAAAATGAAAAACTGTTTTTT.

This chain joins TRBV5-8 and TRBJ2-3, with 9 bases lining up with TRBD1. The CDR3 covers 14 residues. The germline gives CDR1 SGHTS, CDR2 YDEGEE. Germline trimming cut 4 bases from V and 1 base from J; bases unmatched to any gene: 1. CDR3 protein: CASSRDRGTDTQYF. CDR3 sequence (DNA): TGTGCCAGCAGCCGGGACAGGGGCACAGATACGCAGTATTTT.

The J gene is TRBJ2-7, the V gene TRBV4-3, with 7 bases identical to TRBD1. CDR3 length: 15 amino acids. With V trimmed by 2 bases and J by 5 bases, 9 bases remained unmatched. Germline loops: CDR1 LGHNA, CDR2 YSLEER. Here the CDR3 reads CASSQLTGQTNEQYF. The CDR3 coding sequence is TGCGCCAGCAGCCAATTGACAGGGCAAACAAACGAGCAGTACTTC.

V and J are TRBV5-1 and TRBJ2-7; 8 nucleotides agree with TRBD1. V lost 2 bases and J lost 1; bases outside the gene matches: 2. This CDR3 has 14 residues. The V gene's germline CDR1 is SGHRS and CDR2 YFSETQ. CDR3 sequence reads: CASSFRTGSYEQYF. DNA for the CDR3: TGCGCCAGCAGCTTTAGGACAGGGTCCTACGAGCAGTACTTC.

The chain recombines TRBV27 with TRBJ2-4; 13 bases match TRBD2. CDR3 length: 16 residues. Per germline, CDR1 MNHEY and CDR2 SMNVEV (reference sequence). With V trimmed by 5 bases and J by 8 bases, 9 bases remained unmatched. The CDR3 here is CASSLQGLAGSHIQYF. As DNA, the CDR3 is TGTGCCAGCAGTCTCCAGGGACTAGCGGGATCGCACATTCAGTACTTC.

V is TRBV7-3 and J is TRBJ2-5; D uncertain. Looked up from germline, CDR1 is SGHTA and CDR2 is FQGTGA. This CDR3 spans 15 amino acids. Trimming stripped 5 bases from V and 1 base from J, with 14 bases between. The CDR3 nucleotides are TGTGCCAGCAGCACCTACCGTGAGGTCCAAGAGACCCAGTACTTC. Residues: CASSTYREVQETQYF.